This TCR beta chain appears in the sequencing data of a study of technical replicates of blood from several donors. TCRdb keeps only in-frame clones here, not all; method: immunoSEQ multiplex PCR. The table includes about 98,000 clones, nearly 97% detected once. Germline CDR1 is MNHNS and CDR2 is SASEGT. The CDR3 covers 17 residues. V lost 2 bases and J lost 2; bases outside the gene matches: 9. What was sequenced was T cells isolated from PBMCs. The sequence was obtained from a human donor in good health. V and J are TRBV6-1 and TRBJ1-2, with 9 nucleotides matching TRBD1. CDR3 residues: CASSEYPSGQGNYGYTF. The DNA of the CDR3 is TGTGCCAGCAGTGAATACCCTTCGGGACAGGGAAACTATGGCTACACCTTC.